The rows below give T cell receptor beta chains drawn from one sample of a study of T cell responses to AZD1222 COVID-19 vaccine. Libraries were prepared by immunoSEQ multiplex PCR; TCRdb keeps only in-frame clonotypes and omits some of them. The table shows about 170,000 clones, with about 85% occurring only once. The material was peripheral blood, obtained on day 0 of AZD1222 vaccination. The receptors originated from an adult in good health. CDR3s include the opening cysteine and the closing phenylalanine or tryptophan. The D gene is left open where the match is weak. Size is omitted from some rows. Given values are once, few, many or a class for expanded clones.

TRBJ2-2 | . | TRBV5-4 | . | TGTGCCAGCAGCCCCGATAAAGGGGCCGGGGAGCTGTTTTTT | CASSPDKGAGELFF
TRBJ2-1 | TRBD2 | TRBV19 | . | TGTGCCAGTAGTATCCTCCCCGCTCCTAGCGGGGGGTACAACAATGAGCAGTTCTTC | CASSILPAPSGGYNNEQFF
TRBJ1-4 | TRBD1 | TRBV2 | . | TGTGCCAGCAGTGGACAGGGTATCGTTGAAAAACTGTTTTTT | CASSGQGIVEKLFF
TRBJ2-5 | TRBD1 | TRBV7-8 | . | TGTGCCAGCAGCTTTCAGACAGGGGCAAGTCAAGAGACCCAGTACTTC | CASSFQTGASQETQYF
TRBJ2-4 | TRBD2 | TRBV3-1/TRBV3-2 | . | TGTGCCAGCAGCCAAGGGTTAATAACTAGCGGGAGGATAAAAAACATTCAGTACTTC | CASSQGLITSGRIKNIQYF
TRBJ1-3 | . | TRBV5-4 | few | TGTGCCAGCAGCACCGGGACGGCGTCTGGAAACACCATATATTTT | CASSTGTASGNTIYF
TRBJ1-1 | . | TRBV6-2/TRBV6-3 | . | TGTGCCAGTAGTTACGCCAAGTTCGACAGGATGAACACTGAAGCTTTCTTT | CASSYAKFDRMNTEAFF
TRBJ2-7 | . | TRBV7-6 | . | TGTGCCAGCAGCTTCCACCAGAGAGGACCCTACGAGCAGTACTTC | CASSFHQRGPYEQYF
TRBJ1-5 | . | TRBV27 | once | TGTGCCAGCAGTACCCAGGGAAGCAATCAGCCCCAGCATTTT | CASSTQGSNQPQHF
TRBJ1-2 | . | TRBV5-4 | . | TGTGCCAGCAGCTTGGACACCCTCTATGGCTACACCTTC | CASSLDTLYGYTF
TRBJ1-4 | TRBD1 | TRBV19 | few | TGTGCCAGTAGTTGGCAGGGGGCGCCTGAAAAACTGTTTTTT | CASSWQGAPEKLFF
TRBJ1-1 | . | TRBV5-1 | . | TGCGCCAGCAATTCCCACGTGGACACTGAAGCTTTCTTT | CASNSHVDTEAFF
TRBJ1-2 | . | TRBV19 | . | TGTGCCAGTAGCCCGCAGGGGAGGGGCTATGGCTACACCTTC | CASSPQGRGYGYTF
TRBJ1-1 | . | TRBV19 | . | TGTGCCAGTAGATCGACGGGGAACACTGCTGAAGCTTTCTTT | CASRSTGNTAEAFF
TRBJ1-1 | . | TRBV10-3 | . | TGTGCCATCAGTGATACCGGAGAAGCTTTCTTT | CAISDTGEAFF
TRBJ1-2 | TRBD1 | TRBV18 | . | TGTGCCAGCTCACCGGGACAGGGGACCCCAGTCTATGGCTACACCTTC | CASSPGQGTPVYGYTF
TRBJ2-7 | . | TRBV28 | . | TGTGCCAGCAGTCCAGGGACTCCTACCTACGAGCAGTACTTC | CASSPGTPTYEQYF
TRBJ2-5 | . | TRBV3-1/TRBV3-2 | . | TGTGCCAGCAGCCAAGGGGCAGGGGAAATACAAGAGACCCAGTACTTC | CASSQGAGEIQETQYF
TRBJ1-4 | TRBD1 | TRBV20-1 | . | TGCAGTGCTAGTAGGGCGACAGGGGCAACTAATGAAAAACTGTTTTTT | CSASRATGATNEKLFF
TRBJ1-5 | . | TRBV5-5 | . | TGTGCCAGCAGTCGTACAGGGAGGGGCAATCAGCCCCAGCATTTT | CASSRTGRGNQPQHF
TRBJ1-6 | . | TRBV28 | . | TGTGCCAGCAGTTTAAAAGTGTTAAGGGGATCACCCCTCCACTTT | CASSLKVLRGSPLHF
TRBJ2-1 | . | TRBV9 | . | TGTGCCAGCAGCGCCCGGGCCGAAGATGAGCAGTTCTTC | CASSARAEDEQFF
TRBJ1-2 | TRBD1 | TRBV4-1 | . | TGCGCCAGCAGCCAAGTTGCGGTTGGACAGGGAGGTGGCTACACCTTC | CASSQVAVGQGGGYTF
TRBJ2-7 | . | TRBV12-3/TRBV12-4 | . | TGTGCCAGCAGTTTTAGTAGTGGCTACGAGCAGTACTTC | CASSFSSGYEQYF
TRBJ1-5 | . | TRBV7-2 | . | TGTGCCAGCAGCTTAGGGTTTAGCAGGGCTAGCAATCAGCCCCAGCATTTT | CASSLGFSRASNQPQHF
TRBJ1-3 | . | TRBV9 | once | TGTGCCAGCAGCGTAGGAGCGGACACCATATATTTT | CASSVGADTIYF
TRBJ1-6 | . | TRBV28 | . | TGTGCCAGCCAGGGCAGCTCCTATAATTCACCCCTCCACTTT | CASQGSSYNSPLHF
TRBJ2-1 | . | TRBV15 | . | TGTGCCACCAGCTCTCTGGGACCTGGGCAGTTCTTC | CATSSLGPGQFF
TRBJ1-3 | . | TRBV7-9 | once | TGTGCCAGCAGCTTCTTTTTTGGGGCAACCCGCTCTGGAAACACCATATATTTT | CASSFFFGATRSGNTIYF
TRBJ1-5 | TRBD1 | TRBV6-2/TRBV6-3 | once | TGTGCCAGCAGTCCGGACAGGGGGCTAACACAGCCCCAGCATTTT | CASSPDRGLTQPQHF
TRBJ1-6 | . | TRBV27 | . | TGTGCCAGCAGACCCGGACCGGTAAATTCACCCCTCCACTTT | CASRPGPVNSPLHF
TRBJ2-5 | . | TRBV4-1 | . | TGCGCCAGCAGCCAAGTTAGGGGGGAGGGCCAAGAGACCCAGTACTTC | CASSQVRGEGQETQYF
TRBJ2-1 | TRBD2 | TRBV5-1 | . | TGCGCCAGCAGCCGTAGCGGGAGTTCCTACAATGAGCAGTTCTTC | CASSRSGSSYNEQFF
TRBJ2-2 | TRBD2 | TRBV9 | . | TGTGCCAGCAGCGTAGACCCGAGCGGGAGCGCCGGGGAGCTGTTTTTT | CASSVDPSGSAGELFF
TRBJ1-1 | . | TRBV7-9 | . | TGTGCCAGCAGCCCCGAAGCTTTCTTT | CASSPEAFF
TRBJ2-1 | TRBD2 | TRBV2 | . | TGTGCCAGGGGTATGGCTAGCGGGAGTAATAGGAATGAGCAGTTCTTC | CARGMASGSNRNEQFF
TRBJ1-1 | TRBD1 | TRBV28 | . | TGTGCCAGCAGTTTCTACCCTAGACAGGGGGATATGAACACTGAAGCTTTCTTT | CASSFYPRQGDMNTEAFF
TRBJ1-5 | TRBD1 | TRBV6-5 | . | TGTGCCAGCATAACCGGGACAGGGGGCCATCAGCCCCAGCATTTT | CASITGTGGHQPQHF
TRBJ1-4 | . | TRBV4-1 | . | TGCGCCAGCAGCCAGTTCGTAAGAGAAAATGAAAAACTGTTTTTT | CASSQFVRENEKLFF
TRBJ2-1 | TRBD2 | TRBV7-2 | . | TGTGCCAGCAGCTGGACGGGACTAGCGGGAGAGGAGCAGTTCTTC | CASSWTGLAGEEQFF
TRBJ2-1 | . | TRBV27 | . | TGTGCCAGTTCGGAGCGGAGCTCCTACAATGAGCAGTTCTTC | CASSERSSYNEQFF
TRBJ1-4 | . | TRBV28 | . | TGTGCCAGCAGTAGGACAGCCGCTAATGAAAAACTGTTTTTT | CASSRTAANEKLFF
TRBJ2-3 | . | TRBV6-5 | once | TGTGCCTCTCGAAGGGCTAGCTCTGATACGCAGTATTTT | CASRRASSDTQYF
TRBJ2-1 | . | TRBV30 | . | TGTGCCTGGGAAGATAATTTTGAGCAGTTCTTC | CAWEDNFEQFF
TRBJ1-4 | . | TRBV2 | once | TGTGCCAGCAGATGGCACACCAATGAAAAACTGTTTTTT | CASRWHTNEKLFF
TRBJ2-6 | TRBD1 | TRBV3-1/TRBV3-2 | . | TGTGCCAGCAGCCGCCGGACAGGGATTGTCTCGGGGGCCAACGTCCTGACTTTC | CASSRRTGIVSGANVLTF
TRBJ1-5 | . | TRBV19 | . | TGTGCCAGTACTCGGGGGGGGCTGGGCTCCCTAGGGAGTCAGCCCCAGCATTTT | CASTRGGLGSLGSQPQHF
TRBJ2-1 | . | TRBV9 | . | TGTGCCAGCAGCGTAGTCGGTTTTAGGGGTTCCATAGTCTACAATGAGCAGTTCTTC | CASSVVGFRGSIVYNEQFF
TRBJ2-7 | TRBD2 | TRBV28 | . | TGTGCCAGCAGCCGGGCGGGGGGCCGCTACGAGCAGTACTTC | CASSRAGGRYEQYF